A single sample gave rise to the 14 T cell receptor beta chains below, sequenced in a study of blood T cell repertoires in COVID-19 (dated by TCRdb to 2020 to 2022). Library prep was done by the immunoSEQ multiplex PCR assay. Imported from immuneACCESS, the table was reduced by TCRdb to in-frame sequences with V and J called. These copies leave out some clones; in studies compared against another copy, an unresolved V gene accounts for under half, and the cause of the remainder is not known. The table for this sample lists hundreds of thousands of clones; around 81% of them were counted only once. Clones ranked in the top ten supply 3.5% to 4.5% of the sample. Sequenced sample: PBMCs or T cells enriched from blood (not recorded which). The receptors here all came from a man under 40 with acute COVID-19.

The rearrangement links TRBV19 to TRBJ1-2; a weak D match, TRBD1 (6 bases). The CDR3 runs 16 residues. Germline V lookup: CDR1 LNHDA, CDR2 SQIVND (reference sequence). Trimming left V 3 bases short and J 7 bases short, with 21 bases between. The CDR3: CASSMPTGIPYGGYTF. CDR3 in DNA: TGTGCCAGTAGTATGCCCACAGGGATCCCATACGGTGGCTACACCTTC.

The rearrangement joins TRBV7-2 to TRBJ2-4, with D perhaps TRBD1 (6 bases). Germline CDR1 is SGHTA and CDR2 is FQGNSA. V lost 3 bases, J lost 3 bases, and 12 bases lay in between. This CDR3 spans 15 amino acids. The DNA for the CDR3 is TGTGCCAGCAGCTTTACAGGGTCGGACAAAAACATTCAGTACTTC. Translated: CASSFTGSDKNIQYF.

The V call is TRBV19, the J call TRBJ1-3, with 7 bases identical to TRBD1. The CDR3 is 16 residues long. After removal of 5 bases from V and 0 bases from J, the junction contained 7 bases not matched to a gene. Germline CDR1 reads LNHDA; CDR2 reads SQIVND (reference sequence). The CDR3 loop reads CASSSYRDSSGNTIYF. CDR3 in DNA: TGTGCCAGTAGTTCTTACCGGGACAGCTCTGGAAACACCATATATTTT. Looking up the rest from reference TRBV19 and TRBJ1-3 gives the full variable domain: DGGITQSPKYLFRKEGQNVTLSCEQNLNHDAMYWYRQDPGQGLRLIYYSQIVNDFQKGDIAEGYSVSREKKESFPLTVTSAQKNPTAFYLCASSSYRDSSGNTIYFGEGSWLTVV.

This clone was seen once. This rearrangement joins TRBV27 to TRBJ2-5; D unresolved. The V gene lost 0 bases and the J gene lost 5 bases, with 13 bases spanning the gap. Germline-derived CDR1 and CDR2 are MNHEY and SMNVEV (reference sequence). The CDR3 length is 15 residues. The DNA for the CDR3 is TGTGCCAGCAGTTTATCGTTTGGGTTCGGGGAGACCCAGTACTTC. Protein sequence: CASSLSFGFGETQYF.

The V gene is TRBV7-9, the J gene TRBJ1-1; D uncertain. The CDR3 is 13 amino acids. The germline V gene has CDR1 SEHNR and CDR2 FQNEAQ (reference sequence). V was cut by 3 bases and J by 1 base, with 6 bases left in between. CDR3 residues: CASSFTENTEAFF. The CDR3 DNA follows: TGTGCCAGCAGCTTCACAGAGAACACTGAAGCTTTCTTT.

V usage is TRBV7-3 and J usage is TRBJ1-4; 8 nucleotides match TRBD1. In germline, CDR1 is SGHTA, CDR2 FQGTGA. After removal of 5 bases from V and 6 bases from J, the junction contained 8 bases not matched to a gene. The length of the CDR3 is 15 residues. As DNA, the CDR3 is TGTGCCAGCAGCGTCCTCAGGGGGCGGGATGAAAAACTGTTTTTT. Amino acid sequence: CASSVLRGRDEKLFF.

The V call is TRBV7-9, the J call TRBJ1-4, with a possible D match to TRBD1 (5 bases). With 5 bases removed from V and 4 bases from J, the gap between germline ends came to 11 bases. The CDR3 runs to 14 residues. Per germline, CDR1 SEHNR and CDR2 FQNEAQ (reference sequence). The CDR3 DNA sequence: TGTGCCAGCAGCGCCTTTGACAGTAATGAAAAACTGTTTTTT. Translating gives CASSAFDSNEKLFF.

The gene calls are TRBV6-2 or TRBV6-3 and TRBJ1-2; 7 nucleotides align to TRBD1. CDR1 and CDR2 (germline): MNHEY, SVGEGT. The CDR3 runs to 15 residues. V lost 2 bases, J lost 4 bases, and 7 bases stayed unmatched. DNA for the CDR3: TGTGCCAGCAGTTACGAGATTTGGGACAGCTATGGCTACACCTTC. Encoded protein: CASSYEIWDSYGYTF.

This rearrangement joins TRBV24-1 to TRBJ2-5; TRBD1 is a possible D gene (6 bases). With 6 bases removed from V and 0 bases from J, the gap between germline ends came to 13 bases. The CDR3 loop spans 15 amino acids. CDR1 and CDR2 (germline): KGHDR, SFDVKD. The CDR3 spells CATSPSRDNQETQYF. DNA of the CDR3: TGTGCCACCAGTCCTAGCAGGGACAACCAAGAGACCCAGTACTTC.

This sequence joins TRBV5-1 and TRBJ2-5, with D maybe TRBD2 (5 bases). Trimming cost V 0 bases and J 2 bases, with 11 bases left between them. CDR1 and CDR2 from the germline V gene are SGHRS and YFSETQ. The CDR3 is 15 amino acids. The CDR3 loop is CASSLASNSQETQYF. The CDR3 bases are TGCGCCAGCAGCTTGGCTAGCAACTCTCAAGAGACCCAGTACTTC.

The rearrangement joins TRBV12-3 or TRBV12-4 to TRBJ2-7; D not resolved. The V and J ends lost 4 bases and 6 bases respectively, with 7 bases between them. This CDR3 has 11 amino acids. This CDR3 reads CASSSGSEQYF. The CDR3 DNA sequence: TGTGCCAGCAGTTCAGGTTCCGAGCAGTACTTC.

This chain uses TRBV29-1 with TRBJ2-5; TRBD2 is a possible D gene (5 bases). Trimming stripped 7 bases from V and 4 bases from J, with 13 bases between. Germline-derived CDR1 and CDR2 are SQVTM and ANQGSEA. CDR3 size: 12 residues. The CDR3 region is CSGAWELETQYF. The CDR3 bases are TGCAGCGGCGCTTGGGAGCTAGAGACCCAGTACTTC.

This clone was recorded a few times. The rearrangement joins TRBV28 to TRBJ1-5; TRBD1 matches at 10 bases. CDR3 size: 17 residues. Trimming removed 3 bases from V and 2 bases from J; junction bases left unmatched: 7. Germline V gene sequence: CDR1 MDHEN, CDR2 SYDVKM. CDR3: CASSFGSGTGGNQPQHF. The CDR3 DNA is TGTGCCAGCAGTTTCGGATCCGGGACAGGGGGCAATCAGCCCCAGCATTTT.

The rearrangement uses TRBV7-9 and TRBJ1-4, with a weak D call TRBD1 (5 bases). The CDR3 totals 16 residues. The germline gives CDR1 SEHNR, CDR2 FQNEAQ (reference sequence). The germline V and J ends were trimmed by 1 base and 5 bases, with 14 bases remaining between them. As DNA, the CDR3 is TGTGCCAGCAGCTTAGTAATCCGGGGGTCCAATGAAAAACTGTTTTTT. Encoded protein: CASSLVIRGSNEKLFF.